This TCR beta chain emerged from a study of technical replicates of blood from four donors. Sequencing was performed with immunoSEQ multiplex PCR; in TCRdb, only in-frame clones are kept and a portion is missing. The sample carries some 83,000 clones, about 92% recorded once. Source material: T cells isolated from PBMCs. The clonotype originates from a human donor in good health.

CDR3 loop: CASSSGVTGGETQYF. The CDR3 DNA sequence: TGTGCCAGTTCTAGCGGGGTGACGGGGGGGGAGACCCAGTACTTC. The chain couples TRBV6-1 to TRBJ2-5; TRBD2 agrees at 9 bases. V trimming: 9 bases; J trimming: 5 bases; junction bases outside the gene matches: 13. The CDR3 sequence is 15 residues long. The V gene's germline CDR1 is MNHNS and CDR2 SASEGT.